The entry below describes one T cell receptor beta chain. What it binds is unknown. This record comes from a study of CD8 T cells in Susac syndrome. RNA in amounts of about 0.45 to 1 ug was reverse transcribed with random hexamers. Across 54 Vbeta and 13 Jbeta, TCR beta CDR3 was amplified with immunoSEQ multiplex PCR. Using its own MiXCR run on the immunoSEQ multiplex PCR reads, TCRdb lists one record per CDR3 protein. The repertoire has about 210,000 distinct CDR3 sequences, 94% of them found once; the top ten carry around 0.16%. CDR1 MNHEY and CDR2 SVGEGT come from the germline V gene. The CDR3 covers 15 residues. The ends lost 6 bases at V and 1 base at J; junction bases unmatched: 6. Study-level points and caveats: The CD4+ T cell repertoires in Susac syndrome were not clonally expanded.

The TCR comes from a human donor with Susac syndrome. Sequenced sample: CD4+ T cells from PBMCs. The chain has TRBV6-2 or TRBV6-3 and TRBJ1-2, with 9 nucleotides matching TRBD1. The DNA of the CDR3 is TGTGCCAGCAGGGATCTGGGACAGGGTAACTATGGCTACACCTTC. Its protein product is CASRDLGQGNYGYTF.